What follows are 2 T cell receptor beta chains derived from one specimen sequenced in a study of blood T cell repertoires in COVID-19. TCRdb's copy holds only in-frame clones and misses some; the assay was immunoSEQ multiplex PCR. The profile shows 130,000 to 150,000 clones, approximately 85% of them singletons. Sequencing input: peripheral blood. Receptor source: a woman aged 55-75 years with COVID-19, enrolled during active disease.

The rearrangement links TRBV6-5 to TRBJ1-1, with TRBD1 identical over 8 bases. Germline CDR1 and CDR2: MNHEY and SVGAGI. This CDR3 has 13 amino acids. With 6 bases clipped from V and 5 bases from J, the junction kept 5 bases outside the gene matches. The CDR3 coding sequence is TGTGCCAGCAGGGTACAGGGGGGTACTGAAGCTTTCTTT. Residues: CASRVQGGTEAFF.

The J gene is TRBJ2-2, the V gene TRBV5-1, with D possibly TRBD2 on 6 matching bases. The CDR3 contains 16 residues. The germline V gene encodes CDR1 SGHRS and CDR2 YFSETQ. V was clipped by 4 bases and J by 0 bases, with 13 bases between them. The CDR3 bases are TGCGCCAGCAGCCCCGGGTCTAGCGCGAACACCGGGGAGCTGTTTTTT. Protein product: CASSPGSSANTGELFF.